The text below deals with one T cell receptor (beta chain). The table lists this clonotype with a few counts. The clone's antigen remains unknown. Nothing much larger sits one base from this clone, and base qualities are not available. This specimen's treatment or condition label, per the study, means: live attenuated yellow fever vaccine strain. At each blood-draw timepoint, two biological replicates of bulk PBMCs were obtained. PBMCs were isolated from peripheral blood using a standard Ficoll-Paque protocol. RNA was extracted with TriZol from bulk PBMCs, CD4 and CD8 fractions, and dextramer-positive and dextramer-negative fractions. The germline V gene (reference sequence) provides CDR1 PRHDT and CDR2 FYEKMQ. The CDR3 measures 16 amino acids from cysteine to phenylalanine. The DNA shown is the 48-base CDR3, in frame from base 1. Relative to germline, V is 2 bases shorter and J is 3 bases shorter, with 14 bases between their ends.

TCR cDNA was synthesized by 5'RACE template switching, through which a universal primer site and unique molecular identifiers were introduced. Priming of cDNA synthesis was performed from both the TCR alpha and TCR beta constant segments. Libraries were amplified in two PCR steps, with sample barcodes and sequencing adapters added in the second step. Sequencing of the libraries was done on either Illumina HiSeq 2500 (2x100 bp) or NovaSeq (2x150 bp). Concerning the study's data processing: MIGEC handled demultiplexing of reads and collapsing into UMI consensus sequences, while MiXCR performed V(D)J alignment. Vaccine-responding clonotypes were identified with edgeR using replicate PBMC samples, with FDR below 0.01 and a log2 fold change above 5 up to day 15 being required. Each bulk clonotype received a CD4 or CD8 identity based on whether the sequenced CD4 or CD8 repertoire contained that clonotype at higher abundance. TCRdb trimmed public reads at Q25 via fastp, called clones via MiXCR and kept in-frame beta chains. Entries that share a CDR3 protein sequence are merged under the most common genes and DNA. None of the V and J calls come from the authors' own analysis; TCRdb made them. For this sample there are 610,000 or so distinct CDR3 sequences; more than 9% appear just once. The ten largest clones add up to around 14% of the sample.

The data are from a study of T cells after yellow fever vaccination (dated by TCRdb to about 2019). The study in broad terms: Libraries from fractions with low cell numbers were prepared with the SMART-Seq v4 Ultra Low Input RNA kit. To track T-cell clones before and after primary and booster YFV17D yellow fever vaccination, bulk TCR alpha and beta repertoires were sequenced longitudinally. Bulk PBMC replicates and cell subsets were isolated from blood drawn at multiple timepoints before and after both primary and secondary immunization. Two healthy male donors, one aged 18 to 29 and one aged 30 to 40 years, were included in the cohort. The full study reports these points: Most clones expanded after primary vaccination (almost 97% of CD4 and 70% to 90% of CD8) were re-detected after the booster, suggesting that broad memory maintenance occurred. A small share of clonotypes was detected in both CD4 and CD8 compartments, with the overlap likely arising from convergent recombination. Compared with the primary T-cell response, the secondary T-cell response was faster but weaker, reaching its peak on day 5 rather than on day 15. Computational filtering was required because FACS-sorted repertoires could contain abundant contaminating clonotypes from the bulk population. Because only a couple of donors were included in the study, the extent to which the findings can be generalized is limited.

In this chain, TRBV13 is recombined with TRBJ2-1; the D gene is unclear. The TCR comes from a man younger than 40 who received the YFV17D yellow fever vaccine. The sample here was PBMCs, taken on the day of the yellow fever booster vaccination. The sequenced DNA is TGTGCCAGCAGCTTATTACTCGGTCGCGACTACAATGAGCAGTTCTTC. It is translated as CASSLLLGRDYNEQFF.